Only one count was recorded for the clone carrying this T cell receptor (beta chain). This sample was taken from a study of blood T cell repertoires in COVID-19. Study details: In each case, the material was cDNA or gDNA derived from T cells, B-cell-depleted T cells, or PBMCs.

Profiling relied on immunoSEQ multiplex PCR, and the TCRdb table lists in-frame clones only, not all of them. The data show over 400,000 clones, approximately 86% seen once. Individuals aged about 18 to 95 years were recruited from about two dozen US areas. The recovered donors of Cohort 3 showed two negative PCRs, clearance, or symptom resolution. Germline-derived CDR1 and CDR2 are SGHVS and FQNEAQ. This CDR3 has 16 residues. Trimming cost V 5 bases and J 0 bases, with 14 bases left between them. Sequenced: PBMCs or T cells enriched from blood (not recorded which). The rearrangement joins TRBV7-8 to TRBJ1-3; D possibly corresponds to TRBD1 (5 bases). This TCR came from a woman in her sixties who had recovered from COVID-19. In DNA form, the CDR3 reads TGTGCCAGCAGCCCCCCCAGGGTGAACTCTGGAAACACCATATATTTT. Translation: CASSPPRVNSGNTIYF.